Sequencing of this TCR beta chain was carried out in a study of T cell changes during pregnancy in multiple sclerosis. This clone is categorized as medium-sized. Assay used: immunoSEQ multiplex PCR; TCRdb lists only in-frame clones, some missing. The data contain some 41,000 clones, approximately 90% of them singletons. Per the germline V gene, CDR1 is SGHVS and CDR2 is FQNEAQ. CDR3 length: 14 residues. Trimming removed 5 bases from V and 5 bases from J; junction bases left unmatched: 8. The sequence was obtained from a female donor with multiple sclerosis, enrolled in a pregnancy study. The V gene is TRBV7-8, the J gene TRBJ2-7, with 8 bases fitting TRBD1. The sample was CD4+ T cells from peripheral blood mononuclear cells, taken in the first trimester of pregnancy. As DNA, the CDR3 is TGTGCCAGCAGCCCACTCAGGGGGCGCGACGAGCAGTACTTC. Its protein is CASSPLRGRDEQYF.